These 29 T cell receptor beta chains came from one sample sequenced in a study of Ad26.COV2.S vaccination and SARS-CoV-2 variants. TCRdb's copy holds only in-frame clones and misses some; the assay was immunoSEQ multiplex PCR. Found here are roughly 180,000 clones, about 83% of them singletons; the top ten hold approximately 6%. Sequencing used peripheral blood, obtained after recovery from COVID-19. The receptors here all came from a human donor who had recovered from COVID-19.

This clone appeared a single time. V and J are TRBV3-1 (or the pseudogene TRBV3-2) and TRBJ1-3; tentatively, D is TRBD1 (5 bases). CDR1 is LGHDT and CDR2 is YNNKEL in the germline V gene (reference sequence). Trimming stripped 1 base from V and 4 bases from J, with 8 bases between. This CDR3 spans 14 amino acids. The CDR3 protein is CASSQGRDGNTIYF. DNA for the CDR3: TGTGCCAGCAGCCAAGGCAGGGACGGAAACACCATATATTTT.

This sequence joins TRBV4-1 and TRBJ2-5; a possible D gene is TRBD1 (5 bases). The CDR3 contains 14 residues. V lost 0 bases and J 9 bases, leaving 14 bases between the germline ends. CDR1 and CDR2 from the germline V gene are MGHRA and YSYEKL. The chain's CDR3 is CASSQDSGPWAQYF. The CDR3, as DNA: TGCGCCAGCAGCCAAGATTCAGGGCCGTGGGCCCAGTACTTC.

This chain uses TRBV6-5 with TRBJ1-2, with no clear D. The CDR3 totals 10 residues. Trimming left V 4 bases short and J 8 bases short, with 5 bases between. CDR1 and CDR2 (germline): MNHEY, SVGAGI. The CDR3 is CASSFGGYTF. In DNA form, the CDR3 reads TGTGCCAGCAGTTTTGGCGGCTACACCTTC.

V usage is TRBV2 and J usage is TRBJ2-2, with 9 bases lining up with TRBD1. The junction had 5 bases not matched to a gene; V was cut back by 7 bases and J by 5 bases. The CDR3 contains 14 residues. Germline loops: CDR1 SNHLY, CDR2 FYNNEI. The CDR3 loop is CASTGQGITGELFF. CDR3 nucleotides: TGTGCCAGCACGGGACAGGGAATAACCGGGGAGCTGTTTTTT.

This rearrangement joins TRBV9 to TRBJ2-2; 11 bases are shared with TRBD2. The germline CDR1 and CDR2 sequences are SGDLS and YYNGEE. The CDR3 spans 15 residues. Losses at the gene ends were 4 bases for V and 4 bases for J; bases not matched to a gene: 3. The CDR3 region is CASSSTSGGTGELFF. The CDR3 DNA is TGTGCCAGCAGCTCCACTAGCGGGGGCACCGGGGAGCTGTTTTTT.

This chain's CDR3 is CSAGEGDYEQYF. CDR3 DNA sequence: TGCAGCGCGGGGGAGGGGGACTACGAGCAGTACTTC. The chain uses TRBV29-1 and TRBJ2-7, with D possibly being TRBD2 (7 bases). The CDR3 has 12 amino acids. CDR1 and CDR2 (germline): SQVTM, ANQGSEA. Trimming removed 7 bases from V and 3 bases from J, with 13 bases in between.

The CDR3 DNA is TGTGCCAGCAGCTTAGTAGCAGCTAGCACAGATACGCAGTATTTT. This codes for CASSLVAASTDTQYF. The J gene is TRBJ2-3, the V gene TRBV7-2; D gene uncertain. The germline gives CDR1 SGHTA, CDR2 FQGNSA. With 1 base removed from V and 0 bases from J, the gap between germline ends came to 8 bases. The CDR3 runs to 15 residues.

This clone was seen only a few times. CDR3 DNA sequence: TGTGCCAGTAGTAGGGGACTCTCCACGAGGCCCCAGCATTTT. This codes for CASSRGLSTRPQHF. J is TRBJ1-5 and V is TRBV19, with a tentative D call TRBD1 (5 bases). This CDR3 comprises 14 residues. In germline, CDR1 is LNHDA, CDR2 SQIVND (reference sequence). Trimming pared 4 bases from V and 9 bases from J, leaving 16 bases between.

Remarks on this clone: This sample includes further DNA sequences coding for the same CDR3. The chain uses TRBV5-1 and TRBJ1-2; 10 positions agree with TRBD1. Germline trimming cut 4 bases from V and 4 bases from J; bases unmatched to any gene: 7. Germline V lookup: CDR1 SGHRS, CDR2 YFSETQ. The CDR3 sequence is 15 residues long. The CDR3 DNA sequence: TGCGCCAGCAGCCCTGGACAGGGGGGTGGCTATGGCTACACCTTC. This codes for CASSPGQGGGYGYTF. The variable domain in full, completed from reference TRBV5-1 and TRBJ1-2, reads KAGVTQTPRYLIKTRGQQVTLSCSPISGHRSVSWYQQTPGQGLQFLFEYFSETQRNKGNFPGRFSGRQFSNSRSEMNVSTLELGDSALYLCASSPGQGGGYGYTFGSGTRLTVV.

The chain carries TRBV9 and TRBJ2-3; D call uncertain. From germline, CDR1 is SGDLS and CDR2 YYNGEE. Trimming pared 3 bases from V and 3 bases from J, leaving 11 bases between. CDR3 length: 14 amino acids. The CDR3 spells CASSGPRGTDTQYF. As DNA, the CDR3 is TGTGCCAGCAGCGGCCCTAGAGGAACAGATACGCAGTATTTT.

The rearrangement links TRBV6-6 to TRBJ2-1; a possible D gene is TRBD2 (6 bases). Trimming cost V 10 bases and J 6 bases, with 16 bases left between them. This CDR3 spans 13 amino acids. The V gene's germline CDR1 is MNHNY and CDR2 SVGAGI (reference sequence). Written as DNA, the CDR3 is TGTGCCATAAGGGGTACCGGGGGCAATGAGCAGTTCTTC. Protein product: CAIRGTGGNEQFF.

This clone was seen just once. The DNA for the CDR3 is TGTGCCAGCAGCTTAGATCTGGCCAGTCTAGTCACCGGGGAGCTGTTTTTT. Protein sequence: CASSLDLASLVTGELFF. V usage is TRBV11-2 and J usage is TRBJ2-2; no reliable D call. Germline-derived CDR1 and CDR2 are SGHAT and FQNNGV. Trimming took off 0 bases at V and 4 bases at J, with 15 bases between the two ends. CDR3 size: 17 residues.

This chain's CDR3 is CASSLQGPPLNTEAFF. Written as DNA, the CDR3 is TGTGCCAGTAGTCTGCAGGGTCCCCCCTTGAACACTGAAGCTTTCTTT. This rearrangement joins TRBV19 to TRBJ1-1, with D possibly being TRBD1 (5 bases). Germline CDR1 LNHDA, CDR2 SQIVND (reference sequence). The CDR3 runs to 16 residues. Trimming left V 5 bases short and J 0 bases short, with 16 bases between.

The rearrangement links TRBV4-2 to TRBJ2-1; TRBD2 is a possible D gene (6 bases). Deletions cut 6 bases from V and 8 bases from J, with 17 bases between. The CDR3 loop spans 14 amino acids. Germline CDR1 LGHNA, CDR2 YNFKEQ. Written as DNA, the CDR3 is TGTGCCAGCAGTGGGGACTCCTCTGACGATGAGCAGTTCTTC. Its protein product is CASSGDSSDDEQFF.

This clone was found a few times. This chain joins TRBV6-1 and TRBJ2-5, with 7 bases that match TRBD1. J lost 7 bases, V lost 0 bases, and 8 bases had no gene match. Germline V lookup: CDR1 MNHNS, CDR2 SASEGT. The CDR3 contains 15 residues. CDR3 nucleotide sequence: TGTGCCAGCAGTGAAGCGTTGACAGGGAAGGGGACCCAGTACTTC. It translates to CASSEALTGKGTQYF.

The chain couples TRBV6-5 to TRBJ1-1; D is possibly TRBD1 (6 bases). The CDR3 runs 13 residues. V was trimmed by 8 bases and J by 5 bases, leaving 15 bases between them. The germline CDR1 and CDR2 sequences are MNHEY and SVGAGI. CDR3 in DNA: TGTGCCAGCTCTGTTCAGGGGCGAACTGAAGCTTTCTTT. Its protein is CASSVQGRTEAFF.

This clone was counted once. The chain combines TRBV9 with TRBJ2-5; no definite D call. From germline, CDR1 is SGDLS and CDR2 YYNGEE. V lost 0 bases, J lost 5 bases, and 11 bases lay in between. The CDR3 is 14 amino acids. The CDR3 DNA reads as TGTGCCAGCAGCGTAGCGGCAGGCGACGAGACCCAGTACTTC. Amino acids: CASSVAAGDETQYF.

V is TRBV5-1 and J is TRBJ2-7; D is ambiguous. Germline-derived CDR1 and CDR2 are SGHRS and YFSETQ. Deletions cut 2 bases from V and 0 bases from J, with 3 bases between. The CDR3 spans 12 residues. CDR3 sequence (DNA): TGCGCCAGCAGCTTCAACTCCTACGAGCAGTACTTC. It specifies CASSFNSYEQYF.

The chain combines TRBV11-1 with TRBJ1-3, with no clear D. The CDR3 has 14 amino acids. Trimming shortened V by 5 bases and J by 4 bases, and 12 bases separated the two germline ends. The germline V gene encodes CDR1 SGHAT and CDR2 FQDESV (reference sequence). The CDR3, as DNA: TGTGCCAGCAGCCAGACAAGGAAAGGAAACACCATATATTTT. Translated: CASSQTRKGNTIYF. The entire variable domain, with the rest obtained from reference TRBV11-1 and TRBJ1-3, is as follows: EAEVAQSPRYKITEKSQAVAFWCDPISGHATLYWYRQILGQGPELLVQFQDESVVDDSQLPKDRFSAERLKGVDSTLKIQPAELGDSAMYLCASSQTRKGNTIYFGEGSWLTVV.

The CDR3 protein is CASSEQPLKAEAFF. CDR3 bases: TGTGCCAGCAGTGAACAGCCCCTGAAGGCTGAAGCTTTCTTT. V and J are TRBV6-1 and TRBJ1-1; no clear D gene. CDR3 length: 14 amino acids. In germline, CDR1 is MNHNS, CDR2 SASEGT. Trimming cost V 2 bases and J 6 bases, with 13 bases left between them.

This sequence joins TRBV2 and TRBJ2-7, with D uncertain. Trimming took 5 bases from V and 7 from J, leaving 15 bases between them. Per the germline V gene, CDR1 is SNHLY and CDR2 is FYNNEI. The CDR3 is 13 amino acids. CDR3 DNA sequence: TGTGCCAGCAGTCTCTCATACGCCGGGGAGCAGTACTTC. Its translation is CASSLSYAGEQYF.

The genes are TRBV7-9 and TRBJ1-4; D unclear. This CDR3 region has 13 residues. Per germline, CDR1 SEHNR and CDR2 FQNEAQ (reference sequence). V lost 3 bases and J 12 bases, leaving 14 bases between the germline ends. As DNA, the CDR3 is TGTGCCAGCAGCTTCGCCACCCTTGGTCAACTGTTTTTT. It specifies CASSFATLGQLFF.

The chain combines TRBV13 with TRBJ2-1; 8 nucleotides agree with TRBD2. Trimming at V came to 3 bases and at J to 7 bases, leaving 11 bases not matched to a gene. Germline V gene sequence: CDR1 PRHDT, CDR2 FYEKMQ (reference sequence). This CDR3 has 16 residues. The CDR3 region is CASSFPGGRVINEQFF. The CDR3 nucleotides are TGTGCCAGCAGCTTCCCGGGGGGGCGGGTTATAAATGAGCAGTTCTTC.

V usage is TRBV6-5 and J usage is TRBJ2-4, with 7 bases that match TRBD2. V lost 5 bases to trimming and J lost 8 bases; unmatched junction nucleotides: 6. This CDR3 has 13 residues. Germline V gene data show CDR1 as MNHEY and CDR2 as SVGAGI. The CDR3 sequence: CASSNRLADIQYF. CDR3 sequence (DNA): TGTGCCAGCAGTAATAGACTAGCAGACATTCAGTACTTC.

The chain combines TRBV5-1 with TRBJ2-5, with D possibly being TRBD1 (5 bases). This CDR3 spans 15 amino acids. The germline V gene has CDR1 SGHRS and CDR2 YFSETQ. Trimming shortened V by 3 bases and J by 3 bases, and 15 bases separated the two germline ends. CDR3 protein: CASSSNLQVKETQYF. The CDR3 nucleotides read TGCGCCAGCAGCTCTAATCTACAGGTAAAAGAGACCCAGTACTTC.

This chain uses TRBV28 with TRBJ1-2, with TRBD1 matching over 9 bases. This CDR3 is built from 15 residues. The V gene end was trimmed by 6 bases and the J gene end by 5 bases; junction bases not matched to a gene: 10. The germline CDR1 and CDR2 sequences are MDHEN and SYDVKM. The CDR3 sequence: CASRGGQGRGYGYTF. The CDR3 region has the DNA TGTGCCAGCAGAGGAGGACAGGGGAGGGGGTATGGCTACACCTTC.

The V gene is TRBV6-6, the J gene TRBJ2-3; D possibly corresponds to TRBD1 (5 bases). The CDR3 spans 15 residues. Germline CDR1 reads MNHNY; CDR2 reads SVGAGI (reference sequence). V lost 2 bases and J lost 0, with 9 bases in between. The CDR3 is CASSYTGRSTDTQYF. The CDR3 DNA reads as TGTGCCAGCAGTTACACAGGCAGGAGCACAGATACGCAGTATTTT.

J is TRBJ2-3 and V is TRBV15, with 10 nucleotides matching TRBD2. Germline V gene lookup returns CDR1 LNHNV and CDR2 YYDKDF (reference sequence). The CDR3 loop spans 17 amino acids. Trimming cost V 4 bases and J 4 bases; bases outside gene matches: 11. The CDR3 DNA reads as TGTGCCACCAGCATCCCACTAGCGGGGCAGCGCGCAGATACGCAGTATTTT. Its translation: CATSIPLAGQRADTQYF.

The rearrangement uses TRBV4-1 and TRBJ1-2; weak D call: TRBD1 (6 bases). Between the trimmed V and J ends, which lost 9 bases and 2 bases, there was a span of 22 bases. The V gene's germline CDR1 is MGHRA and CDR2 YSYEKL. CDR3 length: 16 amino acids. The CDR3 spells CASSPQGGTSNYGYTF. The CDR3 coding sequence is TGCGCCAGTTCTCCCCAAGGGGGGACAAGCAACTATGGCTACACCTTC.